This TCR beta chain was retrieved from a study of naive and memory T cell subsets. Study conclusions and caveats: Diversity fell and Gini index rose from naive through CM, EM, EMRA. Each distinct alpha or beta sequence counts as one clonotype. Expression changes during T cell differentiation may affect RNA-based TCR counts.

An equimolar mix of two oligonucleotides served as the beta constant-region primer for TRBC1 and TRBC2. Nested alpha and beta constant-region primers with the SP2 primer drove four PCR rounds on ligated cDNA. Each CDR3 protein is one row after TCRdb ran MiXCR on the UMI-ligation and nested PCR reads. The sample shows 84,000 or so distinct CDR3 sequences, 7% of them seen only once. In this sample, this clonotype turned up many times. No antigen is known for it. CDR3 length equals 13 residues. Germline V gives CDR1 SNHLY, CDR2 FYNNEI. With 3 bases removed from V and 6 bases from J, the gap between germline ends came to 12 bases.

The chain uses TRBV2 and TRBJ2-7; D may be TRBD1 (6 bases). This TCR was sampled from a human donor in good health. Material: central memory CD4+ T cells from blood. The CDR3 DNA reads TGTGCCAGCAGTGATTCAGGGGCCGCCGAGCAGTACTTC. Protein product: CASSDSGAAEQYF.